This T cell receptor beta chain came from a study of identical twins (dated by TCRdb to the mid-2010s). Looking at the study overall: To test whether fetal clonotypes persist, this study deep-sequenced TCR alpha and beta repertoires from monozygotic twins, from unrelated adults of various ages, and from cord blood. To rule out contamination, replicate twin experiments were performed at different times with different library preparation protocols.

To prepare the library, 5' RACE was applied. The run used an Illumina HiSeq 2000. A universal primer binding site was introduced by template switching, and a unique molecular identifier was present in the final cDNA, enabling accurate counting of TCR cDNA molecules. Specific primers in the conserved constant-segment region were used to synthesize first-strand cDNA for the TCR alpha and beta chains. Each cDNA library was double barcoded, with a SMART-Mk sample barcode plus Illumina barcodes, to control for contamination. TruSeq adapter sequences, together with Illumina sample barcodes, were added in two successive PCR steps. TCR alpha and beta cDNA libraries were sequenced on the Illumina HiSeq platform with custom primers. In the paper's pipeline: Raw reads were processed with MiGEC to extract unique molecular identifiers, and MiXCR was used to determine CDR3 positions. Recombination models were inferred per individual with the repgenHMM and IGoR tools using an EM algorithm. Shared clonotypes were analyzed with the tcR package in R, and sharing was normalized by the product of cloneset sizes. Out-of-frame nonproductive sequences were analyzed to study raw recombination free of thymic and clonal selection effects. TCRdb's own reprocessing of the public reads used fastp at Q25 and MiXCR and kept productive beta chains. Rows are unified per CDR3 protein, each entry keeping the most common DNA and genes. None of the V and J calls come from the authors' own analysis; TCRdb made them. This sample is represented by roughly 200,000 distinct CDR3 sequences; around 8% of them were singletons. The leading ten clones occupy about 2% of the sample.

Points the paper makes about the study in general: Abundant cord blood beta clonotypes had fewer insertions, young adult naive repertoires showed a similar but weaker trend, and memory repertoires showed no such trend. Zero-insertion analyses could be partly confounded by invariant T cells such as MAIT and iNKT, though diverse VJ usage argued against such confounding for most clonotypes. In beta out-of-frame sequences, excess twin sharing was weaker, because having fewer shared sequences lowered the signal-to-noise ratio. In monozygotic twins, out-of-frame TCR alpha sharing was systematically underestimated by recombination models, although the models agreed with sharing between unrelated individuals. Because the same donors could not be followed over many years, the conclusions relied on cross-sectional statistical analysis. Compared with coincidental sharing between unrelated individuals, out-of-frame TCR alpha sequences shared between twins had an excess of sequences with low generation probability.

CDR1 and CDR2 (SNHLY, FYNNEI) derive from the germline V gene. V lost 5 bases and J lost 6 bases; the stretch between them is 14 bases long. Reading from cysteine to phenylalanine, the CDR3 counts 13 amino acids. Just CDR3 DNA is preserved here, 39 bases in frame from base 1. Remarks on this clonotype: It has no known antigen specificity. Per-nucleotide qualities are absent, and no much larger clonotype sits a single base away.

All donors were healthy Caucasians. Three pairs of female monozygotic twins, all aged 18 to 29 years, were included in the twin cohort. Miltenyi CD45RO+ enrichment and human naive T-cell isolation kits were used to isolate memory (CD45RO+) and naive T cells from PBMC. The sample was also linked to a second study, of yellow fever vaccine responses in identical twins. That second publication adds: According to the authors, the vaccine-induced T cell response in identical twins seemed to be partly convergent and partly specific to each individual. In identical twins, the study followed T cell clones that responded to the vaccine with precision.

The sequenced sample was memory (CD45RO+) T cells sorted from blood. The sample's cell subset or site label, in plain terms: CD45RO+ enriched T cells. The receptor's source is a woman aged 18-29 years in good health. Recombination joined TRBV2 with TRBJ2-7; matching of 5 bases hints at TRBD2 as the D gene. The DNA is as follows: TGTGCCAGCAGTCGCGACGTTGGAGGCGAGCAGTACTTC. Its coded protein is CASSRDVGGEQYF.